This TCR beta chain emerged from a study of shared clonotypes between healthy human individuals. About the study: Per donor, three plates held CD4 naive cells, three held CD4 memory, two held CD8 naive and one held CD8 memory.

The protocol was immunoSEQ multiplex PCR, while the TCRdb copy is restricted to in-frame clones and leaves out a portion. The sample carries 2,500,000 or so clones, approximately 94% recorded once. From germline, CDR1 is KGHSH and CDR2 LQKENI. V shed 4 bases and J 2 bases; nucleotides not matched to a gene: 9. The length of the CDR3 is 18 residues. The sample taken for sequencing was naive CD4+ T cells sorted from blood. The subset is: CD45RA+ positively selected. The clonotype comes from a man between 18 and 29 years old in good health. The V and J genes are TRBV18 and TRBJ2-7; TRBD2 matches at 15 bases. The CDR3 reads CASSLPGLAGGGTYEQYF. The CDR3 nucleotides are TGTGCCAGCTCACTTCCGGGACTAGCGGGAGGAGGCACCTACGAGCAGTACTTC. Based on the CDR3 plus reference TRBV18 and TRBJ2-7, the full variable domain is NAGVMQNPRHLVRRRGQEARLRCSPMKGHSHVYWYRQLPEEGLKFMVYLQKENIIDESGMPKERFSAEFPKEGPSILRIQQVVRGDSAAYFCASSLPGLAGGGTYEQYFGPGTRLTVT.